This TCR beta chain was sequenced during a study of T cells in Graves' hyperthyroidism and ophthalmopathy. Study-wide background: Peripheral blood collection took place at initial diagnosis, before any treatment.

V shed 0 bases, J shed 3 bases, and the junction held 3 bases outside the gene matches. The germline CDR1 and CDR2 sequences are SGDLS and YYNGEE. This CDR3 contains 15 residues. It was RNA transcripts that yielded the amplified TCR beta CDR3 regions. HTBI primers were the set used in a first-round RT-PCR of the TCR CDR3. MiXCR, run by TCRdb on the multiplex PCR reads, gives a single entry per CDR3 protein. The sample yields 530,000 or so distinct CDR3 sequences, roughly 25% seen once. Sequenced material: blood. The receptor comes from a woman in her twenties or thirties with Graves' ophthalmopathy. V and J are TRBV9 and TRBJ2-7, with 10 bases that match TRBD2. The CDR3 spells CASSVASGSDYEQYF. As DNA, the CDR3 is TGTGCCAGCAGCGTAGCTAGCGGGAGTGACTACGAGCAGTACTTC.